The 25 T cell receptor beta chains below come from one sample, sequenced in a study of neoadjuvant nivolumab and ipilimumab in lung cancer. Repertoires were generated with immunoSEQ multiplex PCR, while TCRdb's copy carries only in-frame clones and drops some. The sample lists roughly 39,000 clones, 89% occurring once. This specimen consisted of peripheral blood, obtained before neoadjuvant nivolumab, alone or with ipilimumab. These receptors were collected from an adult with non-small cell lung cancer.

The rearrangement links TRBV5-4 to TRBJ1-1, with a possible D match to TRBD1 (5 bases). Trimming left V 0 bases short and J 5 bases short, with 17 bases between. The CDR3 is made up of 16 amino acids. Per germline, CDR1 SGHNT and CDR2 YYREEE (reference sequence). The CDR3 DNA reads TGTGCCAGCAGCTTGGGGGGGTTGATTGGTCATACTGAAGCTTTCTTT. It codes for CASSLGGLIGHTEAFF.

CDR3 nucleotides: TGCGCCAGCAGCGCAACAGGGAGCTCTGGAAACACCATATATTTT. Translated, it gives CASSATGSSGNTIYF. The chain carries TRBV5-1 and TRBJ1-3; tentative D call: TRBD1 (6 bases). Germline CDR1 reads SGHRS; CDR2 reads YFSETQ. V dropped 4 bases and J dropped 0 bases, with 11 bases sitting between them. The CDR3 runs to 15 residues.

The rearrangement links TRBV7-9 to TRBJ2-1; 7 positions agree with TRBD1. V lost 7 bases, J lost 4 bases, and 4 bases stayed unmatched. Per germline, CDR1 SEHNR and CDR2 FQNEAQ (reference sequence). The CDR3 length is 13 residues. CDR3 region: CASTPGQYNEQFF. The CDR3, as DNA: TGTGCCAGCACCCCGGGACAGTACAATGAGCAGTTCTTC. Filled out from reference TRBV7-9 and TRBJ2-1, the complete variable domain reads DTGVSQNPRHKITKRGQNVTFRCDPISEHNRLYWYRQTLGQGPEFLTYFQNEAQLEKSRLLSDRFSAERPKGSFSTLEIQRTEQGDSAMYLCASTPGQYNEQFFGPGTRLTVL.

This sequence joins TRBV15 and TRBJ2-7; D remains unclear. Trimming pared 3 bases from V and 7 bases from J, leaving 10 bases between. Germline loops: CDR1 LNHNV, CDR2 YYDKDF (reference sequence). The length of the CDR3 is 12 residues. CDR3 residues: CATSSAKVEQYF. In nucleotides, the CDR3 is TGTGCCACCAGCAGCGCGAAGGTGGAGCAGTACTTC.

Here the CDR3 DNA reads TGTGCCAGCAGCGTAGTCGGCGGGGGCGGTGATACGCAGTATTTT. Protein: CASSVVGGGGDTQYF. The V call is TRBV9, the J call TRBJ2-3, with D possibly matching TRBD2 (7 bases). Trimming cost V 0 bases and J 6 bases, with 14 bases left between them. The CDR3 runs to 15 residues. Germline CDR1 reads SGDLS; CDR2 reads YYNGEE.

The V gene is TRBV5-4, the J gene TRBJ2-7; 7 nucleotides agree with TRBD2. Germline CDR1 and CDR2: SGHNT and YYREEE (reference sequence). This CDR3 spans 18 amino acids. With V trimmed by 3 bases and J by 6 bases, 21 bases remained unmatched. The CDR3 bases are TGTGCCAGCAGCTGGGACTACAGCGCGGGGTTTGGTAAGGGCGAGCAGTACTTC. Translated: CASSWDYSAGFGKGEQYF.

V usage is TRBV18 and J usage is TRBJ2-7; TRBD2 is a possible D gene (5 bases). Germline V gene data show CDR1 as KGHSH and CDR2 as LQKENI. V lost 0 bases, J lost 0 bases, and 6 bases lay in between. This CDR3 is 14 amino acids long. CDR3 in amino acids: CASSPPGSSYEQYF. Here the CDR3 DNA reads TGTGCCAGCTCACCACCGGGGAGCTCCTACGAGCAGTACTTC.

The chain joins TRBV30 to TRBJ1-3; a weak D match, TRBD1 (5 bases). Germline CDR1 is GTSNPN and CDR2 is SVGIG (reference sequence). Trimming left V 2 bases short and J 0 bases short, with 11 bases between. This CDR3 has 15 amino acids. CDR3 sequence (DNA): TGTGCCTGGAGTCCCCAGGGTGTCTCTGGAAACACCATATATTTT. It codes for CAWSPQGVSGNTIYF.

The chain recombines TRBV11-3 with TRBJ2-5; TRBD1 matches 9 bases. The CDR3 loop spans 13 amino acids. From germline, CDR1 is SGHNT and CDR2 YENEEA. Losses at the gene ends were 5 bases for V and 5 bases for J; bases not matched to a gene: 3. The DNA of the CDR3 is TGTGCCAGCAGCGGGACAGGGAAGGAGACCCAGTACTTC. Its translation is CASSGTGKETQYF.

The V gene is TRBV14, the J gene TRBJ2-5, with TRBD1 as a possible D gene (6 bases). V was pared by 6 bases and J by 5 bases, with 16 bases between. Per germline, CDR1 SGHDN and CDR2 FVKESK. The CDR3 sequence is 14 residues long. CDR3 residues: CASSLSTGFETQYF. CDR3 nucleotide sequence: TGTGCCAGCAGTCTCTCAACAGGGTTTGAGACCCAGTACTTC. The variable domain in full, with the rest retrieved from reference TRBV14 and TRBJ2-5, is EAGVTQFPSHSVIEKGQTVTLRCDPISGHDNLYWYRRVMGKEIKFLLHFVKESKQDESGMPNNRFLAERTGGTYSTLKVQPAELEDSGVYFCASSLSTGFETQYFGPGTRLLVL.

V is TRBV18 and J is TRBJ2-3, with a tentative D call TRBD2 (5 bases). Trimming removed 1 base from V and 4 bases from J, with 15 bases in between. CDR3 size: 16 residues. From germline, CDR1 is KGHSH and CDR2 LQKENI. The CDR3 loop is CASSPRASSLSDTQYF. For the CDR3, the DNA is TGTGCCAGCTCACCACGGGCTAGCAGTTTGTCAGATACGCAGTATTTT.

The chain carries TRBV5-1 and TRBJ1-3; D is unresolved. The CDR3 runs to 13 residues. V was pared by 8 bases and J by 0 bases, with 9 bases between. Germline CDR1 is SGHRS and CDR2 is YFSETQ. The CDR3 nucleotides read TGCGCCAGTGCAAGGGACTCTGGAAACACCATATATTTT. Translation: CASARDSGNTIYF. Combining the CDR3 with reference TRBV5-1 and TRBJ1-3 gives the whole variable domain KAGVTQTPRYLIKTRGQQVTLSCSPISGHRSVSWYQQTPGQGLQFLFEYFSETQRNKGNFPGRFSGRQFSNSRSEMNVSTLELGDSALYLCASARDSGNTIYFGEGSWLTVV.

The rearrangement links TRBV5-1 to TRBJ2-1; 9 bases map to TRBD2. The CDR3 runs 16 residues. Germline V gene lookup returns CDR1 SGHRS and CDR2 YFSETQ. V shed 2 bases and J 4 bases; nucleotides not matched to a gene: 7. CDR3 bases: TGCGCCAGCAGCTTTTTCGGGCGGGAGGGATACAATGAGCAGTTCTTC. Its protein product is CASSFFGREGYNEQFF.

This clone was seen once. The chain joins TRBV19 to TRBJ2-1, with 12 bases identical to TRBD2. The germline V gene has CDR1 LNHDA and CDR2 SQIVND (reference sequence). V trimming: 3 bases; J trimming: 7 bases; junction bases outside the gene matches: 7. The CDR3 sequence is 16 residues long. CDR3 sequence reads: CASSIGWGLAGNEQFF. DNA for the CDR3: TGTGCCAGTAGTATCGGGTGGGGACTAGCGGGTAATGAGCAGTTCTTC. Complete variable domain (other parts from reference TRBV19 and TRBJ2-1): DGGITQSPKYLFRKEGQNVTLSCEQNLNHDAMYWYRQDPGQGLRLIYYSQIVNDFQKGDIAEGYSVSREKKESFPLTVTSAQKNPTAFYLCASSIGWGLAGNEQFFGPGTRLTVL.

J is TRBJ2-5 and V is TRBV10-1; 11 positions agree with TRBD1. The ends lost 3 bases at V and 5 bases at J; junction bases unmatched: 5. Looked up from germline, CDR1 is WNHNN and CDR2 is SYGVQD (reference sequence). This CDR3 has 15 residues. In DNA, the CDR3 is TGCGCCAGCAGTGAAGCCGGGACAGGGGGTGAGACCCAGTACTTC. Translated: CASSEAGTGGETQYF.

The V call is TRBV5-1, the J call TRBJ2-7; 9 positions match TRBD2. In germline, CDR1 is SGHRS, CDR2 YFSETQ. V lost 2 bases, J lost 7 bases, and 4 bases stayed unmatched. The CDR3 totals 13 residues. The CDR3 is CASSLLAGIEQYF. CDR3 DNA sequence: TGCGCCAGCAGCTTACTAGCGGGTATTGAGCAGTACTTC.

This clone was seen a single time. V usage is TRBV5-1 and J usage is TRBJ1-2, with unresolved D. The CDR3 runs to 13 residues. Germline-derived CDR1 and CDR2 are SGHRS and YFSETQ. Trimming pared 3 bases from V and 2 bases from J, leaving 8 bases between. The chain's CDR3 is CASSSRRNYGYTF. CDR3 sequence (DNA): TGCGCCAGCAGCTCTAGGAGGAACTATGGCTACACCTTC.

CDR3: CASSLAGKTQYF. DNA of the CDR3: TGCGCCAGCAGCTTGGCGGGAAAGACCCAGTACTTC. This chain links TRBV5-1 with TRBJ2-5, with D possibly TRBD2 on 5 matching bases. The length of the CDR3 is 12 residues. Trimming cost V 0 bases and J 6 bases, with 6 bases left between them. Looked up from germline, CDR1 is SGHRS and CDR2 is YFSETQ. The full variable domain, with the rest looked up from reference TRBV5-1 and TRBJ2-5, is KAGVTQTPRYLIKTRGQQVTLSCSPISGHRSVSWYQQTPGQGLQFLFEYFSETQRNKGNFPGRFSGRQFSNSRSEMNVSTLELGDSALYLCASSLAGKTQYFGPGTRLLVL.

The V and J genes are TRBV29-1 and TRBJ2-7; D remains unclear. This CDR3 is 11 amino acids long. Trimming removed 6 bases at V and 0 bases at J, with 6 bases between. Germline loops: CDR1 SQVTM, CDR2 ANQGSEA. The CDR3 nucleotides are TGCAGCGTCCAGAGCTCCTACGAGCAGTACTTC. Amino acids: CSVQSSYEQYF.

J is TRBJ1-5 and V is TRBV15, with 9 bases lining up with TRBD1. The CDR3 consists of 16 residues. J was trimmed by 7 bases and V by 3 bases; bases with no gene match: 10. In germline, CDR1 is LNHNV, CDR2 YYDKDF (reference sequence). The CDR3 DNA follows: TGTGCCACCAGCAGGGGGACAGGGTATCGTAGACAGCCCCAGCATTTT. This sequence encodes CATSRGTGYRRQPQHF. The variable domain in full, with the rest retrieved from reference TRBV15 and TRBJ1-5, is DAMVIQNPRYQVTQFGKPVTLSCSQTLNHNVMYWYQQKSSQAPKLLFHYYDKDFNNEADTPDNFQSRRPNTSFCFLDIRSPGLGDTAMYLCATSRGTGYRRQPQHFGDGTRLSIL.

This clone was counted between two and nine times. The chain combines TRBV9 with TRBJ1-2; no definite D call. V shed 6 bases and J shed 4 bases, with 19 bases lying between them. Germline lookup yields CDR1 SGDLS and CDR2 YYNGEE. This CDR3 comprises 15 residues. The CDR3 region has the DNA TGTGCCAGCACCCAAACCGAGTACCAGATCTATGGCTACACCTTC. Translating it yields CASTQTEYQIYGYTF.

The V and J genes are TRBV28 and TRBJ2-7; perhaps D is TRBD1 or TRBD2 (6 bases each). Per germline, CDR1 MDHEN and CDR2 SYDVKM. The V and J ends lost 7 bases and 4 bases respectively, with 17 bases between them. CDR3 length equals 14 residues. The CDR3 sequence: CASIPGGRSYEQYF. CDR3 sequence (DNA): TGTGCCAGCATTCCCGGGGGCAGGAGTTACGAGCAGTACTTC.

This clone was seen just once. The chain combines TRBV27 with TRBJ2-7, with 11 positions matching TRBD2. The V gene's germline CDR1 is MNHEY and CDR2 SMNVEV (reference sequence). The CDR3 runs 18 residues. J gave up 3 bases and V 1 base, and 11 bases lay outside the gene matches. The CDR3 DNA follows: TGTGCCAGCAGTTTATTGGGCCTAGCGGGAGGATTACACTACGAGCAGTACTTC. Its protein is CASSLLGLAGGLHYEQYF.

This chain joins TRBV7-8 and TRBJ2-7; the match to TRBD2 covers 7 bases. The germline V gene has CDR1 SGHVS and CDR2 FQNEAQ. V lost 6 bases to trimming and J lost 0 bases; unmatched junction nucleotides: 11. The CDR3 is made up of 16 amino acids. CDR3 DNA sequence: TGTGCCAGCAGACCTACTGGGCTAGCGGACTCCTACGAGCAGTACTTC. Encoded protein: CASRPTGLADSYEQYF.

The genes are TRBV9 and TRBJ2-1, with TRBD2 as a possible D gene (6 bases). This CDR3 spans 14 amino acids. Trimming stripped 1 base from V and 4 bases from J, with 9 bases between. CDR1 is SGDLS, CDR2 YYNGEE, per germline. Here the CDR3 DNA reads TGTGCCAGCAGCGTACAGACTAGTTACAATGAGCAGTTCTTC. Translating it yields CASSVQTSYNEQFF. The full variable domain, completed using reference TRBV9 and TRBJ2-1, is DSGVTQTPKHLITATGQRVTLRCSPRSGDLSVYWYQQSLDQGLQFLIQYYNGEERAKGNILERFSAQQFPDLHSELNLSSLELGDSALYFCASSVQTSYNEQFFGPGTRLTVL.